The 22 T cell receptor beta chains in this list originate from one sample, sequenced in a study of blood T cell repertoires in COVID-19 (dated by TCRdb to the early 2020s). Receptors were amplified or captured by the immunoSEQ multiplex PCR assay. The table comes from immuneACCESS by way of TCRdb, which keeps in-frame sequences with V and J called. Part of the clones is missing from these tables; in studies checked, under half for an unresolved V gene and the rest for unknown reasons. The table for this sample lists 250,000 to 350,000 clones; nearly 90% of them were counted only once. Clones ranked in the top ten supply approximately 5% of the sample. The specimen was PBMCs or T cells enriched from blood (not recorded which). These receptors all come from a woman in her twenties or thirties who had recovered from COVID-19.

This chain joins TRBV19 and TRBJ2-6; a possible D gene is TRBD2 (6 bases). CDR1 and CDR2 from the germline V gene are LNHDA and SQIVND (reference sequence). V lost 9 bases and J 4 bases, leaving 22 bases between the germline ends. The CDR3 extends over 17 amino acids. CDR3 in DNA: TGTGCCAGCAACCCGGGACTGATGGGTGCGGGGGCCAACGTCCTGACTTTC. It encodes CASNPGLMGAGANVLTF.

This chain uses TRBV7-2 with TRBJ2-7, with 13 positions matching TRBD2. This CDR3 has 17 residues. V gave up 3 bases and J gave up 7 bases; unmatched junction bases: 12. Germline V CDR1 and CDR2: SGHTA, FQGNSA. CDR3 sequence: CASSFPSSSGLAGEQYF. CDR3 nucleotides: TGTGCCAGCAGCTTTCCCTCGTCCTCGGGACTAGCGGGGGAGCAGTACTTC.

The chain couples TRBV5-1 to TRBJ1-2; perhaps TRBD1 as D (6 bases). V was cut by 4 bases and J by 5 bases, with 18 bases left in between. Looked up from germline, CDR1 is SGHRS and CDR2 is YFSETQ. The CDR3 runs 15 residues. The CDR3 spells CASSVGQTRGYGYTF. DNA of the CDR3: TGCGCCAGCAGCGTAGGACAGACAAGAGGGTATGGCTACACCTTC.

The table lists this clone with a count of one. This chain uses TRBV30 with TRBJ1-1; 7 bases fit TRBD1. J was trimmed by 5 bases and V by 3 bases; bases with no gene match: 6. The CDR3 totals 13 residues. Germline loops: CDR1 GTSNPN, CDR2 SVGIG (reference sequence). The CDR3 here is CAWRDRVFTEAFF. CDR3 DNA: TGTGCCTGGAGAGACAGGGTTTTTACTGAAGCTTTCTTT.

J is TRBJ1-3 and V is TRBV19; D may be TRBD1 (5 bases). Trimming stripped 6 bases from V and 2 bases from J, with 17 bases between. Germline V CDR1 and CDR2: LNHDA, SQIVND (reference sequence). This CDR3 is 16 amino acids long. CDR3 region: CASSFGQGKAGNTIYF. CDR3 bases: TGTGCCAGTAGCTTCGGGCAGGGCAAGGCTGGAAACACCATATATTTT. Full variable domain (outside the CDR3, taken from reference TRBV19 and TRBJ1-3): DGGITQSPKYLFRKEGQNVTLSCEQNLNHDAMYWYRQDPGQGLRLIYYSQIVNDFQKGDIAEGYSVSREKKESFPLTVTSAQKNPTAFYLCASSFGQGKAGNTIYFGEGSWLTVV.

The CDR3 region has the DNA TGTGCCAGCAGCCTCACAGGGCAGTATAATTCACCCCTCCACTTT. It is translated as CASSLTGQYNSPLHF. This chain links TRBV6-5 with TRBJ1-6; TRBD1 is a possible D gene (6 bases). Trimming removed 6 bases from V and 4 bases from J, with 13 bases in between. The CDR3 contains 15 residues. Germline CDR1 MNHEY, CDR2 SVGAGI.

The chain recombines TRBV30 with TRBJ1-5; TRBD1 agrees at 7 bases. Germline V CDR1 and CDR2: GTSNPN, SVGIG (reference sequence). The CDR3 is made up of 13 amino acids. The J segment lost 0 bases and the V segment lost 6 bases, leaving 2 bases of the junction unmatched. The chain's CDR3 is CACSGGSNQPQHF. The DNA for the CDR3 is TGTGCCTGTTCAGGGGGTAGCAATCAGCCCCAGCATTTT.

In its sample, this clone was seen once. This sequence joins TRBV20-1 and TRBJ2-7, with a weak D call TRBD1 (6 bases). Germline CDR1 and CDR2: DFQATT and SNEGSKA (reference sequence). This CDR3 is built from 11 residues. The DNA of the CDR3 is TGCAGCTCTCGCAGGGGATACGAGCAGTACTTC. Translation gives CSSRRGYEQYF.

This clone was counted between two and nine times. The rearrangement links TRBV27 to TRBJ1-1; D not certain. Germline values: CDR1 MNHEY, CDR2 SMNVEV (reference sequence). V lost 5 bases, J lost 1 base, and 14 bases lay in between. The CDR3 loop spans 15 amino acids. The DNA of the CDR3 is TGTGCCAGCAGTAACCTGGCCGAGGCGAACACTGAAGCTTTCTTT. It encodes CASSNLAEANTEAFF.

The chain joins TRBV7-3 to TRBJ2-1, with D perhaps TRBD1 (5 bases). The ends were cut back, 2 bases at V and 4 bases at J, with 6 bases in the middle. The CDR3 runs to 13 residues. Germline lookup yields CDR1 SGHTA and CDR2 FQGTGA. This chain's CDR3 is CASSLDSYNEQFF. The CDR3 nucleotides are TGTGCCAGCAGCTTAGACAGTTACAATGAGCAGTTCTTC.

The chain has TRBV9 and TRBJ1-4; D is perhaps TRBD1 (6 bases). CDR3 length: 15 amino acids. The ends were cut back, 4 bases at V and 5 bases at J, with 15 bases in the middle. Germline lookup yields CDR1 SGDLS and CDR2 YYNGEE. CDR3 DNA sequence: TGTGCCAGCAGCCCGGAAGGGGGAGTGAATGAAAAACTGTTTTTT. Translated, it gives CASSPEGGVNEKLFF.

This clone came up a few times. This sequence joins TRBV6-5 and TRBJ1-2; D unclear. Germline loops: CDR1 MNHEY, CDR2 SVGAGI. The CDR3 sequence is 13 residues long. V shed 2 bases and J shed 3 bases, with 7 bases lying between them. CDR3 nucleotides: TGTGCCAGCAGTTACACAGTTGACTATGGCTACACCTTC. This codes for CASSYTVDYGYTF.

The chain joins TRBV7-8 to TRBJ2-7; weak D call: TRBD2 (5 bases). The CDR3 spans 15 residues. V was pared by 1 base and J by 3 bases, with 13 bases between. The germline CDR1 and CDR2 sequences are SGHVS and FQNEAQ. CDR3 nucleotides: TGTGCCAGCAGCTTAGTTGAGGGTAACAACTACGAGCAGTACTTC. Its translation is CASSLVEGNNYEQYF.

The chain carries TRBV4-3 and TRBJ2-3; 7 bases agree with TRBD1. V lost 6 bases, J lost 4 bases, and 7 bases stayed unmatched. The germline V gene has CDR1 LGHNA and CDR2 YSLEER. The CDR3 is 14 amino acids. The chain's CDR3 is CASSLQGNADTQYF. As DNA, the CDR3 is TGCGCCAGCAGTCTACAGGGGAATGCAGATACGCAGTATTTT.

This rearrangement joins TRBV7-3 to TRBJ1-1; 7 bases match TRBD1. CDR1 and CDR2 (germline): SGHTA, FQGTGA. This CDR3 has 15 residues. Trimming removed 2 bases from V and 2 bases from J; junction bases left unmatched: 5. The CDR3 region is CASSLEGATNTEAFF. The DNA for the CDR3 is TGTGCCAGCAGCTTAGAGGGGGCAACCAACACTGAAGCTTTCTTT.

The V and J genes are TRBV7-9 and TRBJ1-4; D may be TRBD1 (5 bases). V was pared by 2 bases and J by 8 bases, with 12 bases between. Germline V CDR1 and CDR2: SEHNR, FQNEAQ (reference sequence). This CDR3 spans 14 amino acids. The CDR3 loop is CASSLSGVREKLFF. In nucleotides, the CDR3 is TGTGCCAGCAGCTTATCGGGGGTTCGGGAAAAACTGTTTTTT.

The chain links TRBV7-3 to TRBJ2-2, with D possibly matching TRBD2 (6 bases). V was trimmed by 1 base and J by 7 bases, leaving 13 bases between them. Looked up from germline, CDR1 is SGHTA and CDR2 is FQGTGA. The CDR3 sequence is 15 residues long. CDR3 sequence reads: CASSLMRSGSGELFF. CDR3 nucleotide sequence: TGTGCCAGCAGCTTAATGCGTAGCGGTAGCGGGGAGCTGTTTTTT.

The rearrangement uses TRBV14 and TRBJ2-7, with 11 bases matching TRBD1. Germline lookup yields CDR1 SGHDN and CDR2 FVKESK. This CDR3 region has 14 residues. The V and J ends lost 4 bases and 6 bases, in that order; junction bases with no gene match: 5. CDR3 region: CASSRGTGGGEQYF. In DNA form, the CDR3 reads TGTGCCAGCAGCCGCGGGACAGGGGGAGGCGAGCAGTACTTC.

This sequence joins TRBV19 and TRBJ1-5; perhaps TRBD1 as D (5 bases). CDR1 and CDR2 from the germline V gene are LNHDA and SQIVND (reference sequence). CDR3 length: 15 residues. V shed 2 bases and J shed 7 bases, with 15 bases lying between them. CDR3 loop: CASSIHNQGTQPQHF. The CDR3 DNA follows: TGTGCCAGTAGTATACATAATCAGGGAACCCAGCCCCAGCATTTT. The variable domain in full, completed from reference TRBV19 and TRBJ1-5, reads DGGITQSPKYLFRKEGQNVTLSCEQNLNHDAMYWYRQDPGQGLRLIYYSQIVNDFQKGDIAEGYSVSREKKESFPLTVTSAQKNPTAFYLCASSIHNQGTQPQHFGDGTRLSIL.

The rearrangement links TRBV9 to TRBJ1-4, with D maybe TRBD1 (6 bases). V lost 4 bases and J 9 bases, leaving 19 bases between the germline ends. Germline V gene sequence: CDR1 SGDLS, CDR2 YYNGEE. This CDR3 is built from 15 residues. In nucleotides, the CDR3 is TGTGCCAGCAGCCTCGGGGGGGGGCAGACCCAAAAACTGTTTTTT. Protein product: CASSLGGGQTQKLFF.

The rearrangement uses TRBV4-2 and TRBJ1-2; D is unresolved. CDR1 and CDR2 (germline): LGHNA, YNFKEQ. CDR3 length equals 13 residues. V was cut by 1 base and J by 4 bases, with 7 bases left in between. Here the CDR3 DNA reads TGTGCCAGCAGCCAAGTCCGGGGCTATGGCTACACCTTC. This sequence encodes CASSQVRGYGYTF.

The V and J genes are TRBV5-1 and TRBJ1-6; no firm D call. CDR1 is SGHRS, CDR2 YFSETQ, per germline. The CDR3 has 13 residues. Trimming cost V 0 bases and J 10 bases, with 8 bases left between them. CDR3 DNA sequence: TGCGCCAGCAGCTTGGAGCACCTATCACCCCTCCACTTT. Protein sequence: CASSLEHLSPLHF.